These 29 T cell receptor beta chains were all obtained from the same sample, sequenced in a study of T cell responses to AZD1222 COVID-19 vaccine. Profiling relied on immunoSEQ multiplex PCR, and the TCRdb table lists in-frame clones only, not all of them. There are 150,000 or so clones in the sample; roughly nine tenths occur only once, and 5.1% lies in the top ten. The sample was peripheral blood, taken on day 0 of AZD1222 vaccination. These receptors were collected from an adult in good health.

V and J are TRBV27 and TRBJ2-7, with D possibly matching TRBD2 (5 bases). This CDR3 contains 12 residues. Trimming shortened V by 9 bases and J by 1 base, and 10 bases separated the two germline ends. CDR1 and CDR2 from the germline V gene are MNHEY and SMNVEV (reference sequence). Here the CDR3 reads CASFSASYEQYF. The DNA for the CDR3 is TGTGCCAGTTTTAGCGCTTCCTACGAGCAGTACTTC.

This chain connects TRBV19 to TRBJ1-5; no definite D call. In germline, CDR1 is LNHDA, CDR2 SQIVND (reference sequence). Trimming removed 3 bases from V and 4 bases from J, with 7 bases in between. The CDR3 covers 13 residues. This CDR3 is CASSMYGNQPQHF. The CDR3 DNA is TGTGCCAGTAGTATGTACGGAAATCAGCCCCAGCATTTT.

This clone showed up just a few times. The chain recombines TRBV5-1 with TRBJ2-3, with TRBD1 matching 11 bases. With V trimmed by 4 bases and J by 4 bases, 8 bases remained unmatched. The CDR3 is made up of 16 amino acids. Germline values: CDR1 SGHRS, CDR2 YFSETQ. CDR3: CASSPRTGGSPDTQYF. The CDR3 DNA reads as TGCGCCAGCAGCCCAAGGACAGGGGGCTCCCCAGATACGCAGTATTTT.

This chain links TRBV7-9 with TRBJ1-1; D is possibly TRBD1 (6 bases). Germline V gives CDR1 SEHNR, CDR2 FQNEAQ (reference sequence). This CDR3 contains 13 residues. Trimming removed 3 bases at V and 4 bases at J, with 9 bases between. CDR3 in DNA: TGTGCCAGCAGCTTGACCAGGGGCACTGAAGCTTTCTTT. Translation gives CASSLTRGTEAFF.

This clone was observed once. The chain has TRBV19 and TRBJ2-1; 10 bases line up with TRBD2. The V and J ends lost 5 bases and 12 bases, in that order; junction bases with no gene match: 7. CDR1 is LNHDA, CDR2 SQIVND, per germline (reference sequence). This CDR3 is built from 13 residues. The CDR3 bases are TGTGCCAGTAGTGGTGGCGGACTAGCGGTGCAGTTCTTC. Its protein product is CASSGGGLAVQFF.

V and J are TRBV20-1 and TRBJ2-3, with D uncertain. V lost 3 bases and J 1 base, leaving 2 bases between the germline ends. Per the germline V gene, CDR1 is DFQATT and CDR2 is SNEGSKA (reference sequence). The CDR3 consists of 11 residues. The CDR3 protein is CSASGTDTQYF. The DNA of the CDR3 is TGCAGTGCTAGCGGCACAGATACGCAGTATTTT.

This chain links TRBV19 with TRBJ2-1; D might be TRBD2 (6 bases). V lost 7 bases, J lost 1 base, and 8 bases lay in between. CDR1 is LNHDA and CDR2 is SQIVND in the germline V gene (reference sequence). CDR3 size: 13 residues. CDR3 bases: TGTGCCAGTACGGAGGGTTCCTACAATGAGCAGTTCTTC. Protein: CASTEGSYNEQFF.

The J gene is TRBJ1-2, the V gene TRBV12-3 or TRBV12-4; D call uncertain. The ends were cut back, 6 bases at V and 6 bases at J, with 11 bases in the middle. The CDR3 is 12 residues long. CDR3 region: CASSLLDNGYTF. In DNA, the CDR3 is TGTGCCAGCAGCCTGCTCGACAATGGCTACACCTTC.

CDR3 coding DNA: TGTGCCAGCTACCATATGGGACAGACAAATTCACCCCTCCACTTT. Its translation is CASYHMGQTNSPLHF. This chain uses TRBV28 with TRBJ1-6, with TRBD1 matching over 7 bases. Germline V gene sequence: CDR1 MDHEN, CDR2 SYDVKM. This CDR3 is built from 15 residues. The ends lost 8 bases at V and 7 bases at J; junction bases unmatched: 11. The whole variable domain, remainder taken from reference TRBV28 and TRBJ1-6, is DVKVTQSSRYLVKRTGEKVFLECVQDMDHENMFWYRQDPGLGLRLIYFSYDVKMKEKGDIPEGYSVSREKKERFSLILESASTNQTSMYLCASYHMGQTNSPLHFGNGTRLTVT.

CDR3 sequence: CASSRAGGTEAFF. CDR3 nucleotide sequence: TGTGCCAGCAGTAGGGCGGGGGGTACTGAAGCTTTCTTT. This chain links TRBV5-6 with TRBJ1-1; TRBD1 might be the D (5 bases). CDR1 is SGHDT, CDR2 YYEEEE, per germline. Deletions cut 5 bases from V and 5 bases from J, with 13 bases between. This CDR3 has 13 amino acids.

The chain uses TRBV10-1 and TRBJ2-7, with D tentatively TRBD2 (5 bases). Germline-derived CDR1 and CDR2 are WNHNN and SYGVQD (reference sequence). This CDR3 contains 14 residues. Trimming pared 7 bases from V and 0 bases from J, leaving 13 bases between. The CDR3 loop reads CASKPSLSSYEQYF. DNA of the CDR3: TGCGCCAGCAAGCCTAGCCTGAGCTCCTACGAGCAGTACTTC.

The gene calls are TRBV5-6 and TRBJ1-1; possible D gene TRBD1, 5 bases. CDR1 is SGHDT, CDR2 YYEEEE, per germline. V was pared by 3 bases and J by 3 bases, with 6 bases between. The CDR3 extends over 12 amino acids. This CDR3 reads CASSWDDTEAFF. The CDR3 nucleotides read TGTGCCAGCAGCTGGGACGACACTGAAGCTTTCTTT.

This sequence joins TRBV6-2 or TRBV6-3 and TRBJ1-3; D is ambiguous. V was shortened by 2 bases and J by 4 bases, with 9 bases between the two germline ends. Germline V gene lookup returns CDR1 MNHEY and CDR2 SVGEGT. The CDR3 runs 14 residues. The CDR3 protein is CASSYGGAGNTIYF. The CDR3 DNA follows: TGTGCCAGCAGTTACGGAGGTGCCGGAAACACCATATATTTT.

The CDR3 is CASRFWTSGSYEQYF. For the CDR3, the DNA is TGCGCCAGCAGATTCTGGACTAGCGGATCCTACGAGCAGTACTTC. V is TRBV5-1 and J is TRBJ2-7, with TRBD2 matching over 10 bases. Germline V lookup: CDR1 SGHRS, CDR2 YFSETQ. With V trimmed by 5 bases and J by 1 base, 6 bases remained unmatched. This CDR3 is 15 amino acids long.

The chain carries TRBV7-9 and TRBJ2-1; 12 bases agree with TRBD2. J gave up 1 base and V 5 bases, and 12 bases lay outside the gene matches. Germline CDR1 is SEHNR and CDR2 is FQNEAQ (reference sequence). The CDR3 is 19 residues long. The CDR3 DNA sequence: TGTGCCAGCAGCCCGAGGGCAGAGCTAGCGGGAGGGTCCTACAATGAGCAGTTCTTC. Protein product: CASSPRAELAGGSYNEQFF.

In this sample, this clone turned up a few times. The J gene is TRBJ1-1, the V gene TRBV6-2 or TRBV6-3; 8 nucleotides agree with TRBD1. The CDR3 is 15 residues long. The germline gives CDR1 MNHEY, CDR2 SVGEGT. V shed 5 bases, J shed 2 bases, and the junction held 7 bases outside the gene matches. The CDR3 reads CASSPHRGSNTEAFF. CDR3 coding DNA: TGTGCCAGCAGTCCCCACAGGGGGAGTAACACTGAAGCTTTCTTT.

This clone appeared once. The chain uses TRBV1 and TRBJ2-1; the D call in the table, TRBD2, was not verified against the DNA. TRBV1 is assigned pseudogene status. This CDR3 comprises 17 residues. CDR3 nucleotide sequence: TGCACCAGCAGCCAAGAACTAGAGACTACTAGCTCTTATGAGCAGTTCTTC. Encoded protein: CTSSQELETTSSYEQFF.

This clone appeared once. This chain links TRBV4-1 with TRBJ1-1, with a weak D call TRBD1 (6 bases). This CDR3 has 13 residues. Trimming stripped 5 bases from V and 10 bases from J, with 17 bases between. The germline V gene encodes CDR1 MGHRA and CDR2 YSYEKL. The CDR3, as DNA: TGCGCCAGCAGCACTCCAGGGGAGTACGGAGCTTTCTTT. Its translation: CASSTPGEYGAFF.

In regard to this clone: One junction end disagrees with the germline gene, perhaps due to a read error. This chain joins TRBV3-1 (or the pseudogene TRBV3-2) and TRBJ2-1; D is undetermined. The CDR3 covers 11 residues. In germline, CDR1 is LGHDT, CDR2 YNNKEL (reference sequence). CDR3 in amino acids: CASSQYQRRLF. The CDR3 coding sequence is TGTGCCAGCAGCCAATACCAGCGTCGTCTCTTC.

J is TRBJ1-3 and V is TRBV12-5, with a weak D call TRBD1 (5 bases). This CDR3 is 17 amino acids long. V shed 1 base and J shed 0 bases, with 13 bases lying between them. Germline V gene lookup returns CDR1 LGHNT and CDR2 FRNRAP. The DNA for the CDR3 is TGTGCTAGTGGTTTGGGGCAGGGAGACTTCTCTGGAAACACCATATATTTT. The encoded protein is CASGLGQGDFSGNTIYF.

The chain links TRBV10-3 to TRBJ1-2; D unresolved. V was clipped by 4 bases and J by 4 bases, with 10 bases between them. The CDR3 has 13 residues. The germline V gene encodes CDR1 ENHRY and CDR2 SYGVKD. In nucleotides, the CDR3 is TGTGCCATCAGTGGTGATGTCAGCTATGGCTACACCTTC. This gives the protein CAISGDVSYGYTF.

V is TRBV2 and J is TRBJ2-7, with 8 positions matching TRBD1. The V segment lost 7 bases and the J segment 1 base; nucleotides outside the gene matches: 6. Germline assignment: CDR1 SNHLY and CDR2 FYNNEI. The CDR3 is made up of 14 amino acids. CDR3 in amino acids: CASIVQGVSYEQYF. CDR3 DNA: TGTGCCAGCATTGTACAGGGGGTTTCCTACGAGCAGTACTTC.

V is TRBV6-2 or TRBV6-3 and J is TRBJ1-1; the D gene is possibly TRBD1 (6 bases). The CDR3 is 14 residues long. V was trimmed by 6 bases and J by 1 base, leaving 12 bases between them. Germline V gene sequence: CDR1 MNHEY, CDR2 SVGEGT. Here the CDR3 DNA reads TGTGCCAGCAGCGGATGGACAGCGAACACTGAAGCTTTCTTT. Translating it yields CASSGWTANTEAFF.

The CDR3 nucleotides are TGTGCCAGCAGCCACCGAGTGGGAGCCCGCCCCACAGATACGCAGTATTTT. Protein product: CASSHRVGARPTDTQYF. The J gene is TRBJ2-3, the V gene TRBV11-2, with a tentative D call TRBD2 (5 bases). There are 17 residues in the CDR3. Deletions cut 5 bases from V and 2 bases from J, with 20 bases between. Germline lookup yields CDR1 SGHAT and CDR2 FQNNGV.

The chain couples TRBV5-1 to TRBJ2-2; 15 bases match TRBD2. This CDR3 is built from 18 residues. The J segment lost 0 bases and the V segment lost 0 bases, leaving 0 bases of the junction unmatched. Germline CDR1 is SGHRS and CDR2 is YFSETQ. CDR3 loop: CASSLGTSGRANTGELFF. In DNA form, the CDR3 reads TGCGCCAGCAGCTTGGGGACTAGCGGGAGGGCGAACACCGGGGAGCTGTTTTTT. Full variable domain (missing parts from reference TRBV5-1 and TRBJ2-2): KAGVTQTPRYLIKTRGQQVTLSCSPISGHRSVSWYQQTPGQGLQFLFEYFSETQRNKGNFPGRFSGRQFSNSRSEMNVSTLELGDSALYLCASSLGTSGRANTGELFFGEGSRLTVL.

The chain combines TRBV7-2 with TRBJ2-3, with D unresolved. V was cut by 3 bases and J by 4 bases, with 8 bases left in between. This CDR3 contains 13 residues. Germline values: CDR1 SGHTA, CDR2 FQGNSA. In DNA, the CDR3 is TGTGCCAGCAGCTTGTTCTCCCCAGATACGCAGTATTTT. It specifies CASSLFSPDTQYF.

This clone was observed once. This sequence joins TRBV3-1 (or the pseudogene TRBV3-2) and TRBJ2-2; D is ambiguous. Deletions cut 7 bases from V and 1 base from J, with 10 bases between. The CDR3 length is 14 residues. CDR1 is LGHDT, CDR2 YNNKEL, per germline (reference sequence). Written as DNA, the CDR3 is TGTGCCAGCAAACGGCAGATGAACACCGGGGAGCTGTTTTTT. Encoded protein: CASKRQMNTGELFF.

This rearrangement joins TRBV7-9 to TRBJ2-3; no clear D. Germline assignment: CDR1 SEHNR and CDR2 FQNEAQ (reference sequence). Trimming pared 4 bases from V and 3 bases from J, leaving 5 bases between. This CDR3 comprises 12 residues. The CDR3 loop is CASSSLTDTQYF. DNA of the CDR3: TGTGCCAGCAGCTCATTAACAGATACGCAGTATTTT.

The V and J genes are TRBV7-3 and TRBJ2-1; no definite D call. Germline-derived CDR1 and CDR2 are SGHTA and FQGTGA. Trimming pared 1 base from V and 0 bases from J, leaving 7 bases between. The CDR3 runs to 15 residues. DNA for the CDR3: TGTGCCAGCAGCTTAAAACCGAGCTCCTACAATGAGCAGTTCTTC. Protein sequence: CASSLKPSSYNEQFF.